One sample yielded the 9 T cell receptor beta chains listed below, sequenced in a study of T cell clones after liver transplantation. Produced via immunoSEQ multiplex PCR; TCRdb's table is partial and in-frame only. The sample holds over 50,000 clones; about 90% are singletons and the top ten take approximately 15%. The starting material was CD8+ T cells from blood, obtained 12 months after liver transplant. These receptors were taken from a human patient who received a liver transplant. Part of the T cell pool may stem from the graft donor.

CDR3 in DNA: TGTGCCAGCAGTTACGGTACAGGGATATCTGAAGCTTTCTTT. Translation: CASSYGTGISEAFF. The V and J genes are TRBV6-5 and TRBJ1-1; tentative D call: TRBD1 (6 bases). V was cut by 2 bases and J by 6 bases, with 13 bases left in between. Looked up from germline, CDR1 is MNHEY and CDR2 is SVGAGI. The CDR3 is made up of 14 amino acids.

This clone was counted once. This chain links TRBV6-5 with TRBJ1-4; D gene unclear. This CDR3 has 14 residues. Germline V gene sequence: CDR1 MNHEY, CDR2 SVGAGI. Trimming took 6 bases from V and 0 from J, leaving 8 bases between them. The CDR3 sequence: CASRSAATNEKLFF. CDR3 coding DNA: TGTGCCAGCAGGAGCGCCGCAACTAATGAAAAACTGTTTTTT.

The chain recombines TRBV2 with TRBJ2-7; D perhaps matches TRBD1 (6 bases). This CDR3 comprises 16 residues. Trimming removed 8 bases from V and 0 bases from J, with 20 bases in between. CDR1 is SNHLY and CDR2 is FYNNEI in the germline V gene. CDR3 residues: CASDRSRERSSYEQYF. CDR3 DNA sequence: TGTGCCAGCGACAGGTCAAGGGAGCGCTCCTCCTACGAGCAGTACTTC.

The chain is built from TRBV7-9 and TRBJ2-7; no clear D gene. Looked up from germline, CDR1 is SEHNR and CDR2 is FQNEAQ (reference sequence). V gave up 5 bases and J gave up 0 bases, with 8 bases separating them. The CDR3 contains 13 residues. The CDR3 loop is CASSPTSSYEQYF. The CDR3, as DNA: TGTGCCAGCAGCCCGACGAGCTCCTACGAGCAGTACTTC.

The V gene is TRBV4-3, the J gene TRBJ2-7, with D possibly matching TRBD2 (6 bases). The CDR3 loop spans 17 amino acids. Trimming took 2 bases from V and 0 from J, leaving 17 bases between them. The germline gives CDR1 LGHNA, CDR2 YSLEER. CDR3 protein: CASSQSWGTLGSYEQYF. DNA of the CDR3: TGCGCCAGCAGCCAATCCTGGGGGACTCTCGGCTCCTACGAGCAGTACTTC.

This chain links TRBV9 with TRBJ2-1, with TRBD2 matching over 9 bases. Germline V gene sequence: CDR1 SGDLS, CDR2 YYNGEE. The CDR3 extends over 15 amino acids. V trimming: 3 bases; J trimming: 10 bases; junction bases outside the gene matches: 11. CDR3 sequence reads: CASSEGLASPGEQFF. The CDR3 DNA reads TGTGCCAGCAGCGAGGGACTAGCCTCCCCCGGGGAGCAGTTCTTC.

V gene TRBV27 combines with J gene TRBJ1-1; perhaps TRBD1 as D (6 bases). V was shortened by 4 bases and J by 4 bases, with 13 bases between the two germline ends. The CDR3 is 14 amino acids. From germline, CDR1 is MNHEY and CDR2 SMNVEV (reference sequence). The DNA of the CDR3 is TGTGCCAGCAGTTATCGGACAGTAGGCACTGAAGCTTTCTTT. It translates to CASSYRTVGTEAFF.

In nucleotides, the CDR3 is TGTGCCAGCAGTCTTACAGGGGGCGGAATCTATGGCTACACCTTC. This codes for CASSLTGGGIYGYTF. V usage is TRBV27 and J usage is TRBJ1-2; the match to TRBD1 covers 9 bases. Germline V lookup: CDR1 MNHEY, CDR2 SMNVEV (reference sequence). The CDR3 is 15 amino acids. After removal of 5 bases from V and 4 bases from J, the junction contained 8 bases not matched to a gene.

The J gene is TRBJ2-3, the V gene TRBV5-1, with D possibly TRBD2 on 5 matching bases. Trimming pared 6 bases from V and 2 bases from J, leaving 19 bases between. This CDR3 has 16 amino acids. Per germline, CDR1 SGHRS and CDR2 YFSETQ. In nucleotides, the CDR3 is TGCGCCAGCACCCTAGAAGGAGGCGGACCCACAGATACGCAGTATTTT. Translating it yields CASTLEGGGPTDTQYF.